This TCR beta chain was sequenced during a study of blood T cell repertoires in COVID-19. The data were produced by immunoSEQ multiplex PCR, yet TCRdb's version contains in-frame clones alone and is incomplete. The data contain 430,000 or so clones, 88% of them seen just once; the ten biggest clones take up 1.4% to 1.5%. Participants were placed into cohorts based on the clinical history they reported. The CDR3 is 14 amino acids. Germline-derived CDR1 and CDR2 are SQVTM and ANQGSEA. V lost 7 bases and J lost 2; bases outside the gene matches: 6. This clone was observed a few times. This sequence joins TRBV29-1 and TRBJ1-3; 9 bases map to TRBD1. The sample comprised PBMCs or T cells enriched from blood (not recorded which). The TCR comes from a woman younger than 30 who had been exposed to COVID-19. The CDR3 nucleotides are TGCAGCGCCCGGGACAGGGTGACTGGAAACACCATATATTTT. This encodes CSARDRVTGNTIYF.